This T cell receptor beta chain was sequenced in a study of blood T cell repertoires in COVID-19 (TCRdb year 2020). For the study in its entirety: Samples covering the acute and convalescent phases of COVID-19 were provided by collaborators in the United States, Italy and Spain. The prospective study material was composed of cDNA or gDNA derived from T cells, B-cell-depleted T cells, or PBMCs. The samples were drawn from two sources: the first 160 participants of the ongoing ImmuneRACE study, and 1,000 to 1,500 subjects contributed by 6 global collaborators. The dataset comprised deeply sampled blood TCRbeta repertoires from subjects exposed to, actively infected with, or recovered from COVID-19. The repertoires were made available in a free public database intended to serve as a resource for research on the immune response to SARS-CoV-2. Where HLA class I and class II types were available, the types were taken from metadata supplied by the sample provider, not from assay-based typing. Sample metadata almost always included a de-identified subject ID, COVID-19 status, age in years and sex.

About this clone: What this receptor recognizes is not known. No qualities accompany the bases; no much larger clone lies one base away.

TCRbeta CDR3 regions were amplified from genomic DNA using the immunoSEQ Assay, a bias-controlled multiplex PCR. The paper's data handling went like this. Within the assay, amplification of reference gene primers was used to estimate how many nucleated cells each sample contained. To quantify the absolute abundance of each unique TCRbeta CDR3 rearrangement, sequence reads were collapsed and filtered. For each sample, productive Simpson clonality was calculated as the square root of Simpson's diversity index over productive rearrangements. Here the immuneACCESS table is served through TCRdb, limited to in-frame sequences with V and J called. Missing clones are a known gap in these copies; in checked studies unresolved V genes cover under half, and the rest lacks a known reason. V, J and clone size are those of that table, while D and trimming were read from the DNA. For this sample there are about 60,000 clones; around four fifths appear just once. About a fifth of the sample goes to the ten largest clones.

The CDR3 covers 13 residues, taking in both the cysteine and the phenylalanine. Solely the CDR3 DNA is kept, with 39 bases framed from the first base. Relative to germline, V is 4 bases shorter and J is 3 bases shorter, with 7 bases between their ends. The germline V gene sets CDR1 to KGHSH and CDR2 to LQKENI. Results the study describes overall, beyond this receptor: The quantity of clinical and demographic metadata differed by source and by participant and was supplied without curation.

One collaborating source in Seattle enrolled patients while the patients were actively infected and followed the patients over time throughout the course of disease. Collaborating institutions collected whole blood in K2EDTA tubes following their own protocols. For TCRbeta analysis, collaborators shipped samples in one of three forms: frozen whole blood, isolated PBMCs, or DNA extracted from either of those sample types. The sample was peripheral blood. The sequence links TRBV18 to TRBJ2-1; TRBD1 might be the D gene, on 6 matching bases. The TCR was taken from a man in his thirties or forties with COVID-19, enrolled during active disease. The nucleotide sequence is TGTGCCAGCTCACGGACAGTCTACAATGAGCAGTTCTTC. This yields the protein CASSRTVYNEQFF.